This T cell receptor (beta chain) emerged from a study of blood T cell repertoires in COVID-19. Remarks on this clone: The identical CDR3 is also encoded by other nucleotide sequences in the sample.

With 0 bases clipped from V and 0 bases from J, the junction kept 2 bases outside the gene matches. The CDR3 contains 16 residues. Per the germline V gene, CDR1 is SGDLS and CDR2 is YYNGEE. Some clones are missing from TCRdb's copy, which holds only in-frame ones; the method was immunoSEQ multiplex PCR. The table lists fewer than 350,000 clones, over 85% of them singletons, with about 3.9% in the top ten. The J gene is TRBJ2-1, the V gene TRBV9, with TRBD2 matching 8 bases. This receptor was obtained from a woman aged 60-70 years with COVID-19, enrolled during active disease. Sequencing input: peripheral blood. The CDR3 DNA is TGTGCCAGCAGCGTAGTTGGGACTAGCTCCTACAATGAGCAGTTCTTC. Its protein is CASSVVGTSSYNEQFF.